The 32 T cell receptor beta chains below all came from one sample that was sequenced in a study of blood T cell repertoires in COVID-19. TCRdb's table, derived via immunoSEQ multiplex PCR, lists solely in-frame clones and lacks some. The sample has roughly 100,000 clones, 70% to 90% seen once. The sequenced sample was peripheral blood. The source of these receptors is a human donor in a cohort sampled during active COVID-19.

The J gene is TRBJ2-3, the V gene TRBV10-1, with D possibly TRBD1 on 6 matching bases. CDR1 is WNHNN and CDR2 is SYGVQD in the germline V gene (reference sequence). Trimming cost V 2 bases and J 5 bases, with 23 bases left between them. The CDR3 consists of 18 residues. CDR3 amino acids: CASSEPTDSSLNGDTQYF. DNA for the CDR3: TGCGCCAGCAGTGAGCCGACGGACAGTTCCCTTAATGGAGATACGCAGTATTTT.

This clone was picked up one time. The chain uses TRBV11-2 and TRBJ2-7; TRBD2 aligns across 8 bases. CDR1 and CDR2 (germline): SGHAT, FQNNGV. CDR3 size: 15 residues. Losses at the gene ends were 1 base for V and 4 bases for J; bases not matched to a gene: 6. CDR3 in amino acids: CASSLVAGGVYEQYF. The CDR3, as DNA: TGTGCCAGCAGCTTAGTGGCGGGAGGTGTATACGAGCAGTACTTC. The full variable domain, completed using reference TRBV11-2 and TRBJ2-7, is EAGVAQSPRYKIIEKRQSVAFWCNPISGHATLYWYQQILGQGPKLLIQFQNNGVVDDSQLPKDRFSAERLKGVDSTLKIQPAKLEDSAVYLCASSLVAGGVYEQYFGPGTRLTVT.

The chain carries TRBV3-1 (or the pseudogene TRBV3-2) and TRBJ1-6; no firm D call. This CDR3 spans 13 amino acids. Germline values: CDR1 LGHDT, CDR2 YNNKEL (reference sequence). The V end lost 6 bases, the J end lost 10 bases, and 13 bases lay between the germline ends. As DNA, the CDR3 is TGTGCCAGCAGTGACCGAGTGGAGTCACCCCTCCACTTT. It yields the protein CASSDRVESPLHF.

In nucleotides, the CDR3 is TGTGCCAGCAGCGTAAGGACTAGGTTCGGGGAGACCCAGTACTTC. Translation gives CASSVRTRFGETQYF. The J gene is TRBJ2-5, the V gene TRBV7-2; 7 nucleotides match TRBD2. Germline V lookup: CDR1 SGHTA, CDR2 FQGNSA. The CDR3 is 15 amino acids. V dropped 5 bases and J dropped 5; count of bases not matched to a gene: 11.

This chain joins TRBV30 and TRBJ1-6; maybe TRBD1 (6 bases). The CDR3 spans 14 residues. V was shortened by 5 bases and J by 8 bases, with 16 bases between the two germline ends. Germline V CDR1 and CDR2: GTSNPN, SVGIG (reference sequence). Here the CDR3 reads CAWGPGQSDSPLHF. CDR3 DNA sequence: TGTGCCTGGGGACCAGGACAGTCGGATTCACCCCTCCACTTT.

Turning to this clone: A read error may produce the germline difference seen at one junction end. The rearrangement links TRBV7-7 to TRBJ2-3; TRBD2 matches 8 bases. The CDR3 is 16 amino acids. Germline CDR1 and CDR2: SSHAT and FNYEAQ (reference sequence). CDR3 sequence (DNA): TGTGCTAGCAGCTTAGATCACCGGGGGGGCGCAGATACGCAGTATTTT. Protein product: CASSLDHRGGADTQYF.

The chain uses TRBV5-1 and TRBJ1-1; tentative D call: TRBD1 (5 bases). Germline CDR1 and CDR2: SGHRS and YFSETQ. V lost 4 bases to trimming and J lost 5 bases, with 21 bases between them. This CDR3 has 16 residues. CDR3 loop: CASSPGGEGRRTEAFF. CDR3 DNA: TGCGCCAGCAGCCCGGGCGGGGAGGGGCGTAGAACTGAAGCTTTCTTT.

This chain connects TRBV10-3 to TRBJ2-3; a possible D gene is TRBD1 (5 bases). The CDR3 spans 14 residues. Germline values: CDR1 ENHRY, CDR2 SYGVKD. Trimming left V 8 bases short and J 0 bases short, with 12 bases between. The CDR3 coding sequence is TGTGCCATCCCGACAGTACCTAGCACAGATACGCAGTATTTT. It is translated as CAIPTVPSTDTQYF.

The chain recombines TRBV19 with TRBJ1-1, with D possibly TRBD1 on 5 matching bases. The CDR3 length is 13 residues. V was clipped by 5 bases and J by 5 bases, with 12 bases between them. Germline values: CDR1 LNHDA, CDR2 SQIVND (reference sequence). CDR3 coding DNA: TGTGCCAGTAGTTCCCGACAGCGAACTGAAGCTTTCTTT. Its translation: CASSSRQRTEAFF.

The chain is built from TRBV10-3 and TRBJ2-6; the D is unclear. The CDR3 loop spans 17 amino acids. Germline loops: CDR1 ENHRY, CDR2 SYGVKD. V lost 6 bases and J 0 bases, leaving 15 bases between the germline ends. The CDR3 DNA follows: TGTGCCATCAGCGCAGGCTCCTTAAACTCTGGGGCCAACGTCCTGACTTTC. It encodes CAISAGSLNSGANVLTF.

V usage is TRBV5-1 and J usage is TRBJ1-5; 8 bases agree with TRBD1. The length of the CDR3 is 14 residues. CDR1 SGHRS and CDR2 YFSETQ come from the germline V gene. Losses at the gene ends were 3 bases for V and 7 bases for J; bases not matched to a gene: 6. The CDR3 here is CASSSGQADQPQHF. CDR3 nucleotides: TGCGCCAGCAGCTCGGGACAGGCCGACCAGCCCCAGCATTTT.

The rearrangement joins TRBV19 to TRBJ2-7, with no clear D. The ends were cut back, 1 base at V and 0 bases at J, with 10 bases in the middle. From germline, CDR1 is LNHDA and CDR2 SQIVND (reference sequence). The CDR3 runs 15 residues. The CDR3 DNA reads TGTGCCAGTAGTATAGTTCTTGAGAGCTCCTACGAGCAGTACTTC. It yields the protein CASSIVLESSYEQYF.

The chain recombines TRBV11-3 with TRBJ2-1; 9 nucleotides align to TRBD1. Losses at the gene ends were 5 bases for V and 2 bases for J; bases not matched to a gene: 4. This CDR3 has 15 residues. Germline V CDR1 and CDR2: SGHNT, YENEEA. The CDR3 loop reads CASSERTGAYNEQFF. The CDR3, as DNA: TGTGCCAGCAGCGAAAGGACAGGGGCCTACAATGAGCAGTTCTTC.

The V call is TRBV6-1, the J call TRBJ1-3; D not resolved. V was shortened by 1 base and J by 4 bases, with 8 bases between the two germline ends. The CDR3 consists of 14 residues. Germline CDR1 and CDR2: MNHNS and SASEGT. The CDR3 bases are TGTGCCAGCAGTGAAGGGCGAGGAGGAAACACCATATATTTT. This gives the protein CASSEGRGGNTIYF.

V gene TRBV30 combines with J gene TRBJ2-5; maybe TRBD2 (6 bases). This CDR3 is built from 13 residues. Germline CDR1 and CDR2: GTSNPN and SVGIG (reference sequence). V was cut by 2 bases and J by 5 bases, with 12 bases left in between. CDR3 coding DNA: TGTGCCTGGAGTTGGGGACTGACGGAGACCCAGTACTTC. It encodes CAWSWGLTETQYF.

This chain connects TRBV5-4 to TRBJ1-4; D possibly corresponds to TRBD1 (6 bases). Germline assignment: CDR1 SGHNT and CDR2 YYREEE (reference sequence). The CDR3 runs to 14 residues. V was cut by 5 bases and J by 5 bases, with 13 bases left in between. The CDR3 spells CASREGGVNEKLFF. The CDR3, as DNA: TGTGCCAGCAGAGAGGGGGGGGTCAATGAAAAACTGTTTTTT. Based on the CDR3 plus reference TRBV5-4 and TRBJ1-4, the full variable domain is ETGVTQSPTHLIKTRGQQVTLRCSSQSGHNTVSWYQQALGQGPQFIFQYYREEENGRGNFPPRFSGLQFPNYSSELNVNALELDDSALYLCASREGGVNEKLFFGSGTQLSVL.

This chain uses TRBV7-2 with TRBJ2-1, with 8 nucleotides matching TRBD1. The CDR3 consists of 15 residues. The germline CDR1 and CDR2 sequences are SGHTA and FQGNSA. Germline trimming cut 4 bases from V and 5 bases from J; bases unmatched to any gene: 7. CDR3 coding DNA: TGTGCCAGCAGCTCCCGACAGGGGAGGAACAATGAGCAGTTCTTC. Residues: CASSSRQGRNNEQFF.

V gene TRBV2 combines with J gene TRBJ1-4; D is unclear. Trimming shortened V by 0 bases and J by 0 bases, and 5 bases separated the two germline ends. Per the germline V gene, CDR1 is SNHLY and CDR2 is FYNNEI. The CDR3 sequence is 15 residues long. CDR3 coding DNA: TGTGCCAGCAGTGAAGCAGAGGCAACTAATGAAAAACTGTTTTTT. Protein: CASSEAEATNEKLFF.

This chain joins TRBV7-2 and TRBJ2-7, with TRBD1 matching over 8 bases. CDR3 length equals 14 residues. The ends lost 5 bases at V and 6 bases at J; junction bases unmatched: 9. Per germline, CDR1 SGHTA and CDR2 FQGNSA. CDR3 in amino acids: CASSLKTGVSEQYF. The CDR3 DNA reads as TGTGCCAGCAGCCTAAAGACAGGGGTGAGCGAGCAGTACTTC.

The chain employs TRBV27 and TRBJ2-1; D gene uncertain. Germline assignment: CDR1 MNHEY and CDR2 SMNVEV (reference sequence). The CDR3 extends over 14 amino acids. Trimming shortened V by 5 bases and J by 0 bases, and 8 bases separated the two germline ends. The CDR3 sequence is CASSEQFSYNEQFF. The CDR3 bases are TGTGCCAGCAGTGAACAGTTCTCCTACAATGAGCAGTTCTTC.

The gene calls are TRBV10-1 and TRBJ2-5; a possible D gene is TRBD2 (7 bases). The CDR3 consists of 16 residues. V was cut by 0 bases and J by 1 base, with 12 bases left in between. CDR1 is WNHNN, CDR2 SYGVQD, per germline (reference sequence). CDR3 DNA: TGCGCCAGCAGTGAGTCGTTGAGGGGGGGCCAAGAGACCCAGTACTTC. This sequence encodes CASSESLRGGQETQYF.

The CDR3 region has the DNA TGTGCCAGTAGTACCCCCTATCGGACAGGGGGCGATTCACCCCTCCACTTT. Translated, it gives CASSTPYRTGGDSPLHF. The chain combines TRBV19 with TRBJ1-6, with 11 bases that match TRBD1. Trimming took 4 bases from V and 8 from J; bases not matched to a gene: 10. Germline CDR1 is LNHDA and CDR2 is SQIVND (reference sequence). CDR3 length: 17 residues. Looking up the rest from reference TRBV19 and TRBJ1-6 gives the full variable domain: DGGITQSPKYLFRKEGQNVTLSCEQNLNHDAMYWYRQDPGQGLRLIYYSQIVNDFQKGDIAEGYSVSREKKESFPLTVTSAQKNPTAFYLCASSTPYRTGGDSPLHFGNGTRLTVT.

The gene calls are TRBV6-5 and TRBJ2-7, with 7 nucleotides matching TRBD1. Trimming at V came to 6 bases and at J to 4 bases, leaving 12 bases not matched to a gene. CDR1 is MNHEY and CDR2 is SVGAGI in the germline V gene. CDR3 length: 15 residues. The CDR3 bases are TGTGCCAGCAGCTATGGGAGTGGACAGGCTTACGAGCAGTACTTC. Protein sequence: CASSYGSGQAYEQYF.

J is TRBJ1-1 and V is TRBV6-5; D gene unclear. From germline, CDR1 is MNHEY and CDR2 SVGAGI. This CDR3 is 13 amino acids long. V was pared by 2 bases and J by 1 base, with 5 bases between. The DNA for the CDR3 is TGTGCCAGCAGTTACCCCGGGAACACTGAAGCTTTCTTT. This encodes CASSYPGNTEAFF.

The rearrangement joins TRBV7-9 to TRBJ2-1, with TRBD2 matching 8 bases. Trimming took 4 bases from V and 3 from J; bases not matched to a gene: 5. There are 15 residues in the CDR3. CDR1 and CDR2 (germline): SEHNR, FQNEAQ (reference sequence). Here the CDR3 DNA reads TGTGCCAGCAGCTCAAAGCGGGAGCTCTACAATGAGCAGTTCTTC. Residues: CASSSKRELYNEQFF.

Only a few counts were recorded for this clone. The chain carries TRBV7-9 and TRBJ1-1; 7 bases are shared with TRBD1. The CDR3 is 15 amino acids. In germline, CDR1 is SEHNR, CDR2 FQNEAQ (reference sequence). With 5 bases clipped from V and 8 bases from J, the junction kept 14 bases outside the gene matches. In DNA, the CDR3 is TGTGCCAGCAGCCCCCCGGACAGGAATAGAGCAGAAGCTTTCTTT. This translates into CASSPPDRNRAEAFF.

This clone has a single count. The genes are TRBV5-1 and TRBJ2-3; 11 bases line up with TRBD2. Germline values: CDR1 SGHRS, CDR2 YFSETQ. The CDR3 runs to 16 residues. After removal of 4 bases from V and 4 bases from J, the junction contained 8 bases not matched to a gene. The CDR3: CASSENSGGAADTQYF. The DNA for the CDR3 is TGCGCCAGCAGCGAAAATAGCGGGGGGGCCGCAGATACGCAGTATTTT.

The CDR3 here is CATRGSSYNEQFF. CDR3 DNA sequence: TGTGCCACCCGCGGAAGCTCCTACAATGAGCAGTTCTTC. The genes are TRBV10-3 and TRBJ2-1; D not certain. V dropped 10 bases and J dropped 0 bases, with 10 bases sitting between them. The CDR3 has 13 amino acids. The germline CDR1 and CDR2 sequences are ENHRY and SYGVKD.

J is TRBJ2-7 and V is TRBV19, with D maybe TRBD2 (6 bases). The CDR3 has 18 residues. Germline CDR1 reads LNHDA; CDR2 reads SQIVND (reference sequence). V was trimmed by 5 bases and J by 5 bases, leaving 28 bases between them. In DNA, the CDR3 is TGTGCCAGTAGTCGTACGCCGCGACTAGGTTCAAGATTGGACGAGCAGTACTTC. This gives the protein CASSRTPRLGSRLDEQYF.

This chain uses TRBV28 with TRBJ2-7; 9 bases align to TRBD1. Germline V lookup: CDR1 MDHEN, CDR2 SYDVKM. The J segment lost 2 bases and the V segment lost 6 bases, leaving 5 bases of the junction unmatched. CDR3 length: 14 amino acids. CDR3 sequence (DNA): TGTGCCAGCAGGGGACAGGGAGACCCCTACGAGCAGTACTTC. Translated, it gives CASRGQGDPYEQYF.

The V gene is TRBV18, the J gene TRBJ2-3; TRBD2 aligns across 12 bases. The length of the CDR3 is 17 residues. The V gene's germline CDR1 is KGHSH and CDR2 LQKENI. Unmatched junction bases numbered 6, after V lost 0 bases and J lost 5 bases. DNA of the CDR3: TGTGCCAGCTCACCACCGGCTAGCGGGAGGGGCGGAGATACGCAGTATTTT. Translation gives CASSPPASGRGGDTQYF. The whole variable domain, remainder taken from reference TRBV18 and TRBJ2-3, is NAGVMQNPRHLVRRRGQEARLRCSPMKGHSHVYWYRQLPEEGLKFMVYLQKENIIDESGMPKERFSAEFPKEGPSILRIQQVVRGDSAAYFCASSPPASGRGGDTQYFGPGTRLTVL.

V and J are TRBV27 and TRBJ2-7, with TRBD1 identical over 9 bases. V trimming: 5 bases; J trimming: 6 bases; junction bases outside the gene matches: 11. CDR1 and CDR2 (germline): MNHEY, SMNVEV (reference sequence). This CDR3 comprises 15 residues. This CDR3 is CASSATGTGYGEQYF. The CDR3 region has the DNA TGTGCCAGCAGTGCAACCGGGACAGGGTACGGCGAGCAGTACTTC.